One and the same sample provided the 3 T cell receptor beta chains below, sequenced in a study of T cells in Graves' hyperthyroidism and ophthalmopathy. Using RNA transcripts as the source, TCR beta CDR3 regions were amplified. The TCR CDR3 was amplified in a first-round RT-PCR using the HTBI primer set. TCRdb analysed the multiplex PCR reads with MiXCR anew, one entry per CDR3 protein. Found here are some 620,000 distinct CDR3 sequences, 16% of them singletons; the top ten hold about 3.8%. Sequencing input: blood. These receptors came from a woman aged 25 to 39 with Graves' hyperthyroidism.

This clonotype showed up just a few times. V gene TRBV20-1 combines with J gene TRBJ1-3; TRBD1 might be the D (6 bases). This CDR3 contains 14 residues. Germline lookup yields CDR1 DFQATT and CDR2 SNEGSKA (reference sequence). The V end was cut by 5 bases, the J end by 1 base, with 12 bases between. In nucleotides, the CDR3 is TGCAGTGCTTTTGGGCAGGGGTCTGGAAACACCATATATTTT. The encoded protein is CSAFGQGSGNTIYF.

The chain carries TRBV7-3 and TRBJ2-5; possibly TRBD1 for D (6 bases). CDR1 SGHTA and CDR2 FQGTGA come from the germline V gene. This CDR3 is 13 amino acids long. Trimming pared 2 bases from V and 6 bases from J, leaving 10 bases between. CDR3 in DNA: TGTGCCAGCAGCTTATCCGGGGACAAGACCCAGTACTTC. It translates to CASSLSGDKTQYF.

The CDR3 reads CASSYRPGTSGTYEQFF. DNA for the CDR3: TGTGCCAGCAGCTACAGGCCCGGGACTAGCGGGACCTATGAGCAGTTCTTC. The J gene is TRBJ2-1, the V gene TRBV6-5; TRBD2 aligns across 13 bases. Germline loops: CDR1 MNHEY, CDR2 SVGAGI. This CDR3 is built from 17 residues. V was pared by 6 bases and J by 8 bases, with 13 bases of the junction left unmatched.